The clone carrying this T cell receptor beta chain was seen ten or more times. Its antigen remains unknown. This CDR3 has 12 residues. The V end lost 2 bases, the J end lost 4 bases, and 6 bases lay between the germline ends. Germline CDR1 KGHSH, CDR2 LQKENI. Template material for amplifying TCR beta CDR3 regions consisted of RNA transcripts. With the HTBI primer set, the TCR CDR3 went through a first round of RT-PCR. Each CDR3 protein is one row after TCRdb ran MiXCR on the multiplex PCR reads. In the table there are fewer than 650,000 distinct CDR3 sequences, 14% of which are singletons. The data stem from a study of T cells in Graves' hyperthyroidism and ophthalmopathy. Stable Graves' hyperthyroidism denoted no ophthalmopathy progression over 18 months. Study findings and constraints: Researchers found most expanded thyroid clonotypes above 0.001 in blood as well.

The clonotype comes from a woman between 35 and 50 years old with Graves' hyperthyroidism. The rearrangement uses TRBV18 and TRBJ2-7, with no clear D. Sequencing used blood. The CDR3 spells CASSPATYEQYF. The DNA of the CDR3 is TGTGCCAGCTCACCAGCCACTTACGAGCAGTACTTC.